This T cell receptor (beta chain) was documented in a study of T cell responses to AZD1222 COVID-19 vaccine. Overall study: Pooling covered second doses at about 4 or about 12 weeks.

This clone occurred once. Its antigen is still unknown. The study, taken as a whole, reports: Clonal diversity was possibly underestimated, and white British individuals and females predominated among donors. The number of AZD1222 recipients seropositive at baseline was only 6 or 7. CD4 TCRs associated with vaccination spanned spike, dominating at 160-218 and 743-854.

Germline CDR1 and CDR2: MNHEY and SVGAGI. This CDR3 is 14 amino acids long. V was pared by 5 bases and J by 4 bases, with 14 bases between. Data came from immunoSEQ multiplex PCR; TCRdb stores just in-frame clones and leaves some out. This sample has 150,000 or so clones, with roughly nine tenths found just once. This clonotype was obtained from an adult in good health. The input for sequencing was peripheral blood, taken on day 0 of AZD1222 vaccination. The gene calls are TRBV6-5 and TRBJ1-1, with D possibly being TRBD1 (6 bases). The CDR3 sequence is CASSSPKQGTEAFF. Here the CDR3 DNA reads TGTGCCAGCAGTAGCCCTAAACAGGGCACTGAAGCTTTCTTT.